The clone carrying this T cell receptor beta chain was observed many times. MiXCR, run by TCRdb on the 5' RACE reads, gives a single entry per CDR3 protein. Of about 700,000 distinct CDR3 sequences in the sample, around 5.7% are singletons; the top ten hold about 2%. The data were taken from a study of identical twins. Between the trimmed V and J ends, which lost 4 bases and 0 bases, there was a span of 18 bases. CDR1 is SGHRS and CDR2 is YFSETQ in the germline V gene. This CDR3 is 17 amino acids long. This sequence was found in a man younger than 35 in good health. Specimen: naive T cells sorted from blood. The V and J genes are TRBV5-1 and TRBJ2-3; D is perhaps TRBD1 (6 bases). In nucleotides, the CDR3 is TGCGCCAGCAGCATTCCACAGGGTAACCCTAGCACAGATACGCAGTATTTT. Translating gives CASSIPQGNPSTDTQYF.